Listed here is a single T cell receptor (beta chain). These data are taken from a study of blood T cell repertoires in COVID-19. In the study overall: The origin of the acute and convalescent COVID-19 samples was the United States, Italy and Spain. In each case, the material was cDNA or gDNA derived from T cells, B-cell-depleted T cells, or PBMCs.

The length of the CDR3 is 15 residues. Germline V lookup: CDR1 MNHEY, CDR2 SVGAGI. The ends were cut back, 7 bases at V and 4 bases at J, with 16 bases in the middle. Per the original data handling: Amplification from reference gene primers served as the basis for estimated nucleated cell counts. Clones were sequenced by immunoSEQ multiplex PCR, and TCRdb holds only the in-frame ones, with some missing. That table gives V, J and clone size, and the DNA gave D and trimming. The sample records some 200,000 clones, roughly 81% being singletons. In Seattle, patients joined the study during active infection and were tracked longitudinally.

The V and J genes are TRBV6-5 and TRBJ2-2; maybe TRBD1 (5 bases). Sequenced material: peripheral blood. The receptor comes from a woman between 35 and 50 years old with COVID-19, enrolled during active disease. CDR3 in DNA: TGTGCCAGCACCTCGAACTTCGACAGCACCGGGGAGCTGTTTTTT. Its protein is CASTSNFDSTGELFF.